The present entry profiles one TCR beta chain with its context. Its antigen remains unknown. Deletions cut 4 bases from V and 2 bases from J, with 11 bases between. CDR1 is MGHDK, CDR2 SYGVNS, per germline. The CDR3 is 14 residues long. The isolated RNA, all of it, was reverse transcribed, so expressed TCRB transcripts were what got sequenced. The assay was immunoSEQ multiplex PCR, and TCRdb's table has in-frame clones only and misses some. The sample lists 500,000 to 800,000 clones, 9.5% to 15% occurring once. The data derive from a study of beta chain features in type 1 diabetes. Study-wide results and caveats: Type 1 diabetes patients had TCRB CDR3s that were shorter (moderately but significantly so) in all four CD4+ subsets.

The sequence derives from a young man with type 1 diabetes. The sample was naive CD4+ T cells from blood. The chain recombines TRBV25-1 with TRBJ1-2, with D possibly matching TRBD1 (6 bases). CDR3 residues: CASSATGWNYGYTF. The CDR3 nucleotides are TGTGCCAGCAGTGCGACAGGTTGGAACTATGGCTACACCTTC.